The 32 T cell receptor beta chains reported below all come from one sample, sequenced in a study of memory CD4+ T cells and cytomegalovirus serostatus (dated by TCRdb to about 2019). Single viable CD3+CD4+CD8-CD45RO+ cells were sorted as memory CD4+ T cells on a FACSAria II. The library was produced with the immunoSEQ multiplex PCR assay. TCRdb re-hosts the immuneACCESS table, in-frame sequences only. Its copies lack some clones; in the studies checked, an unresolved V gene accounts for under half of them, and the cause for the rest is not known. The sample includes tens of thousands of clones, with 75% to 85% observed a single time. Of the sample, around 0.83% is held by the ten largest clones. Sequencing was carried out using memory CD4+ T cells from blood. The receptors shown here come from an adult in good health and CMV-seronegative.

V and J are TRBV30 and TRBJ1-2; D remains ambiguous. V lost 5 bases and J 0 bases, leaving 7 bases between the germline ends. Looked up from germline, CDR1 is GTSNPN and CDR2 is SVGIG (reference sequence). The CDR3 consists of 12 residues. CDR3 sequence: CAWDKTNYGYTF. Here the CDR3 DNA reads TGTGCCTGGGACAAAACTAACTATGGCTACACCTTC.

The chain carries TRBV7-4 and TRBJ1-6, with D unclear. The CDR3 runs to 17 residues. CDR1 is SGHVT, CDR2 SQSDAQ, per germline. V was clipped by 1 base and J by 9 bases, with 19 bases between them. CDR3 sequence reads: CASSLVRKTAVISPLHF. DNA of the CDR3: TGTGCCAGCAGCTTAGTTCGGAAAACGGCCGTTATTTCACCCCTCCACTTT.

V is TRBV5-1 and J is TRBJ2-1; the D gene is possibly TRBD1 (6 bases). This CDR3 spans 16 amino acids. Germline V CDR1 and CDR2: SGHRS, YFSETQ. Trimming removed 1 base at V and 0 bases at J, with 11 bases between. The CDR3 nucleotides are TGCGCCAGCAGCTTGCAGGGGCAGCCCTCCTACAATGAGCAGTTCTTC. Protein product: CASSLQGQPSYNEQFF.

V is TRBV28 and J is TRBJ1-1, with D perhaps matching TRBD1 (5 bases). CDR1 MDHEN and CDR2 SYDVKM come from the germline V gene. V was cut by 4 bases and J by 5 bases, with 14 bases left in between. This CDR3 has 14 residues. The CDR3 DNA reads TGTGCCAGCAGTTCCCCGGGCAGGGCAACTGAAGCTTTCTTT. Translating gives CASSSPGRATEAFF.

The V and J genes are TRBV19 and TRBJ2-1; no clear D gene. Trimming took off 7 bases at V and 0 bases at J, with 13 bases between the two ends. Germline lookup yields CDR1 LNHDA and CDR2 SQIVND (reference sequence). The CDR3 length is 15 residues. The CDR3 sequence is CASNLDRSSYNEQFF. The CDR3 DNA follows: TGTGCCAGTAACCTTGACCGCAGCTCCTACAATGAGCAGTTCTTC.

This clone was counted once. The CDR3 loop reads CASRAGTGSPDTQYF. CDR3 nucleotides: TGTGCCAGCAGGGCCGGGACAGGGTCCCCAGATACGCAGTATTTT. This rearrangement joins TRBV5-6 to TRBJ2-3, with TRBD1 matching over 9 bases. Germline trimming cut 5 bases from V and 4 bases from J; bases unmatched to any gene: 8. CDR3 size: 15 residues. Per the germline V gene, CDR1 is SGHDT and CDR2 is YYEEEE.

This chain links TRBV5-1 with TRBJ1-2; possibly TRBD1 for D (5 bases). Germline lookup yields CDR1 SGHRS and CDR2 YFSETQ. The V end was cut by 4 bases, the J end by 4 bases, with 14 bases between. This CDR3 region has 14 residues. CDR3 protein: CASSIDRDFYGYTF. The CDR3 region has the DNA TGCGCCAGCAGCATCGACCGGGACTTCTATGGCTACACCTTC.

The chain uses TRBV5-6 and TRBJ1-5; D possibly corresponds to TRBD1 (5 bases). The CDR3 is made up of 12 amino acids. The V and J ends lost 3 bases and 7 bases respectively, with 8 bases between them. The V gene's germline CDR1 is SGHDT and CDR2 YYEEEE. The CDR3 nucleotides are TGTGCCAGCAGCTCCTGGGGGCAGCCCCAGCATTTT. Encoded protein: CASSSWGQPQHF. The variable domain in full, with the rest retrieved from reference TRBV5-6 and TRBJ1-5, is DAGVTQSPTHLIKTRGQQVTLRCSPKSGHDTVSWYQQALGQGPQFIFQYYEEEERQRGNFPDRFSGHQFPNYSSELNVNALLLGDSALYLCASSSWGQPQHFGDGTRLSIL.

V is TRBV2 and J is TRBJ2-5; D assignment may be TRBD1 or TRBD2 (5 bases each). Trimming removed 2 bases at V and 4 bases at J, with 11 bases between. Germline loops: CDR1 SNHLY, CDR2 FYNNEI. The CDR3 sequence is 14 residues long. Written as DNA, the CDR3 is TGTGCCAGCAGTGAAAGGGGAGTCGGAGAGACCCAGTACTTC. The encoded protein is CASSERGVGETQYF.

In nucleotides, the CDR3 is TGTGCCAGCAGCGCCAGCGGGAGAGGCACTGAAGCTTTCTTT. Encoded protein: CASSASGRGTEAFF. The rearrangement links TRBV11-2 to TRBJ1-1; D is ambiguous. CDR3 size: 14 residues. V was clipped by 5 bases and J by 4 bases, with 14 bases between them. Germline-derived CDR1 and CDR2 are SGHAT and FQNNGV.

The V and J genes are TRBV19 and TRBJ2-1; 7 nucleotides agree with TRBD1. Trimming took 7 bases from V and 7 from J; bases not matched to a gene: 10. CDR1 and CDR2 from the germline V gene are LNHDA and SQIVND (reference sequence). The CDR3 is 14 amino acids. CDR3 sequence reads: CASTKQGIRNEQFF. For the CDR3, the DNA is TGTGCCAGTACTAAACAGGGGATTAGAAATGAGCAGTTCTTC. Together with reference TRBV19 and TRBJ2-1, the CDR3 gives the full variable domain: DGGITQSPKYLFRKEGQNVTLSCEQNLNHDAMYWYRQDPGQGLRLIYYSQIVNDFQKGDIAEGYSVSREKKESFPLTVTSAQKNPTAFYLCASTKQGIRNEQFFGPGTRLTVL.

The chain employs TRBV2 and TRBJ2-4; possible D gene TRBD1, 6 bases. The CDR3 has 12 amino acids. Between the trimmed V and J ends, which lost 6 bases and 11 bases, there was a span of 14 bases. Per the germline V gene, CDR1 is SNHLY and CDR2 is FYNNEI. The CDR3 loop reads CASRRDNIFQYF. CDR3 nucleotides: TGTGCCAGCAGGAGGGACAATATCTTTCAGTACTTC.

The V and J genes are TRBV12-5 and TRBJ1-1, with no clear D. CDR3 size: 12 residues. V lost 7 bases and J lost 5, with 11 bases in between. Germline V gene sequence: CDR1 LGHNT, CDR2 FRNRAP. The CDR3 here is CASVGTGTEAFF. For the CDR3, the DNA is TGTGCTAGTGTGGGTACGGGGACTGAAGCTTTCTTT.

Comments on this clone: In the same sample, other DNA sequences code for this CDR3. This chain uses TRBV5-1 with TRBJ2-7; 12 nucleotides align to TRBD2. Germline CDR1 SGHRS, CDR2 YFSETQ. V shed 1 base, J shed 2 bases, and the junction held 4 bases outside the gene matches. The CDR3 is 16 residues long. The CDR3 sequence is CASSLTLAGGAYEQYF. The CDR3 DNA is TGCGCCAGCAGCTTGACACTAGCGGGGGGCGCCTACGAGCAGTACTTC.

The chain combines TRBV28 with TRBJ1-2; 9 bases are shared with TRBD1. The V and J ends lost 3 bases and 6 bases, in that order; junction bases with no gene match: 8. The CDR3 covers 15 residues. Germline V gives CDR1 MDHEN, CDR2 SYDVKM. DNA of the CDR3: TGTGCCAGCAGTTTCCCCACCGGGACAGGGCATGGCTACACCTTC. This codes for CASSFPTGTGHGYTF.

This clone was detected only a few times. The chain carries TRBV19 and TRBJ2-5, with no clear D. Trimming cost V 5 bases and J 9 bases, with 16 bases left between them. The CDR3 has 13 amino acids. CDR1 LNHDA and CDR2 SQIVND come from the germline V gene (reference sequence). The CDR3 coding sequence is TGTGCCAGTAGTCCCGATGGGCTTGGGCCCCAGTACTTC. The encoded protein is CASSPDGLGPQYF.

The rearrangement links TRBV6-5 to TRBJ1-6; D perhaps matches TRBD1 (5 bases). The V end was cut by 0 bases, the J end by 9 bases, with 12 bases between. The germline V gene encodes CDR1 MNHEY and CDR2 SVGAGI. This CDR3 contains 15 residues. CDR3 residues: CASSYSGTGGSPLHF. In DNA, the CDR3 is TGTGCCAGCAGTTACTCCGGGACGGGAGGTTCACCCCTCCACTTT.

The CDR3 nucleotides read TGTGCCAGCAGTTACTCGCGGGGGCCGGGAGAGACCCAGTACTTC. Translated, it gives CASSYSRGPGETQYF. The gene calls are TRBV6-5 and TRBJ2-5; D is perhaps TRBD2 (7 bases). Germline lookup yields CDR1 MNHEY and CDR2 SVGAGI. V was shortened by 0 bases and J by 4 bases, with 12 bases between the two germline ends. CDR3 size: 15 residues.

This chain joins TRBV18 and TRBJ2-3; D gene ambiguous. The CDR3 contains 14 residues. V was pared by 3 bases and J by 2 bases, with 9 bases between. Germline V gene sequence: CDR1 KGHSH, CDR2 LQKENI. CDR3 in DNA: TGTGCCAGCTCACCCCTGGCCGCCACAGATACGCAGTATTTT. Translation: CASSPLAATDTQYF. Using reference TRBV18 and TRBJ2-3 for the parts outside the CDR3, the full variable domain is NAGVMQNPRHLVRRRGQEARLRCSPMKGHSHVYWYRQLPEEGLKFMVYLQKENIIDESGMPKERFSAEFPKEGPSILRIQQVVRGDSAAYFCASSPLAATDTQYFGPGTRLTVL.

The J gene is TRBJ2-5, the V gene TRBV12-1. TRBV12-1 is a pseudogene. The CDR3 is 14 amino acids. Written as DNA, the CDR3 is TGTGCCAGCAGCTTAGCTTTCTGGGAAGAGACCCAGTACTTC. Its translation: CASSLAFWEETQYF.

Here the CDR3 reads CASSVISGGTEAFF. The DNA for the CDR3 is TGTGCCAGCAGCGTAATTAGCGGGGGCACTGAAGCTTTCTTT. The V gene is TRBV9, the J gene TRBJ1-1; D is perhaps TRBD1 (5 bases). Germline V lookup: CDR1 SGDLS, CDR2 YYNGEE. This CDR3 has 14 residues. V was trimmed by 1 base and J by 4 bases, leaving 11 bases between them.

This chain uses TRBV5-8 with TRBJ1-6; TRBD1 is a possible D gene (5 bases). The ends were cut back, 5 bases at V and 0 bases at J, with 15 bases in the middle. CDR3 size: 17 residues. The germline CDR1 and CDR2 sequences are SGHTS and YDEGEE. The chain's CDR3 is CASRRGGGSSYNSPLHF. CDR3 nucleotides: TGTGCCAGCAGGCGCGGGGGGGGGAGCTCCTATAATTCACCCCTCCACTTT. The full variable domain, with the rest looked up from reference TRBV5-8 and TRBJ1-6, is EAGVTQSPTHLIKTRGQQATLRCSPISGHTSVYWYQQALGLGLQFLLWYDEGEERNRGNFPPRFSGRQFPNYSSELNVNALELEDSALYLCASRRGGGSSYNSPLHFGNGTRLTVT.

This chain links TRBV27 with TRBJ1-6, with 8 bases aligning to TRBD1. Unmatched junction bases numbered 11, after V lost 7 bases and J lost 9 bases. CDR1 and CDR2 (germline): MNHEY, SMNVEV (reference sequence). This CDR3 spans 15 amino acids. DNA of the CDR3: TGTGCCAGCACTATCAGCCAGGGGGCGCGTTCACCCCTCCACTTT. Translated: CASTISQGARSPLHF.

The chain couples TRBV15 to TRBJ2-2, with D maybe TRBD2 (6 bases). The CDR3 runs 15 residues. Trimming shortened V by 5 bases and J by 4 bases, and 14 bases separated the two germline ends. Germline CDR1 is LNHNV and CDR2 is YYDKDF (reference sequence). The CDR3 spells CATSALTRSTGELFF. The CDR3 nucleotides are TGTGCCACCAGCGCGTTGACTAGGTCCACCGGGGAGCTGTTTTTT.

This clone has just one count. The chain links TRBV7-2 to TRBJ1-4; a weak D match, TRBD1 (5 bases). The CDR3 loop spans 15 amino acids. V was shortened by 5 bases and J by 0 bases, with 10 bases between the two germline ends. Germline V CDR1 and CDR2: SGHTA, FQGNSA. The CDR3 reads CASSPTVSTNEKLFF. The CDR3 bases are TGTGCCAGCAGCCCGACAGTTTCAACTAATGAAAAACTGTTTTTT.

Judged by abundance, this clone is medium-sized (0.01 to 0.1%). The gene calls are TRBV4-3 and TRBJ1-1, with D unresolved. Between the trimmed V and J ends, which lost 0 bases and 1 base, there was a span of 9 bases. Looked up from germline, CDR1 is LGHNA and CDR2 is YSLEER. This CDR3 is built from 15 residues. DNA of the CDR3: TGCGCCAGCAGCCAAGAGTTCAGGAGGAACACTGAAGCTTTCTTT. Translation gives CASSQEFRRNTEAFF.

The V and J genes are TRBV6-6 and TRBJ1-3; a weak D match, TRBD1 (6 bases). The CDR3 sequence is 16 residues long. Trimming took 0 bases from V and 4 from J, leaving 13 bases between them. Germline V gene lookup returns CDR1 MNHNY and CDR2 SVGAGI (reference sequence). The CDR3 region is CASSYSTGGDGNTIYF. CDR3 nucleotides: TGTGCCAGCAGTTACTCGACAGGTGGTGACGGAAACACCATATATTTT.

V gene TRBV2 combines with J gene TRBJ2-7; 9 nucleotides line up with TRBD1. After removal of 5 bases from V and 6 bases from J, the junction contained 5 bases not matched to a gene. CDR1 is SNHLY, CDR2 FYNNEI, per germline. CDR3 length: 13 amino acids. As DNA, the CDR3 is TGTGCCAGCAGTCGGGACAGGGCGAGCGAGCAGTACTTC. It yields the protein CASSRDRASEQYF.

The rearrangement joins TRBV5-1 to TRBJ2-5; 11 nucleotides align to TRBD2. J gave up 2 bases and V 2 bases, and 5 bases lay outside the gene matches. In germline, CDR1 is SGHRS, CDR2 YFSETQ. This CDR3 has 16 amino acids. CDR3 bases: TGCGCCAGCAGCTTTCAGGGACTAGCGGTACAAGAGACCCAGTACTTC. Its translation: CASSFQGLAVQETQYF.

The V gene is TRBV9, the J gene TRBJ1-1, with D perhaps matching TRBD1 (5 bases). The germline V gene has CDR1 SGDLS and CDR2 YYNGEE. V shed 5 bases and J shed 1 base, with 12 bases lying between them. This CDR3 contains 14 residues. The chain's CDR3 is CASRGSGTNTEAFF. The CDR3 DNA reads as TGTGCCAGCAGAGGATCCGGGACGAACACTGAAGCTTTCTTT. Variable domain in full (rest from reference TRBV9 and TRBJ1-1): DSGVTQTPKHLITATGQRVTLRCSPRSGDLSVYWYQQSLDQGLQFLIQYYNGEERAKGNILERFSAQQFPDLHSELNLSSLELGDSALYFCASRGSGTNTEAFFGQGTRLTVV.

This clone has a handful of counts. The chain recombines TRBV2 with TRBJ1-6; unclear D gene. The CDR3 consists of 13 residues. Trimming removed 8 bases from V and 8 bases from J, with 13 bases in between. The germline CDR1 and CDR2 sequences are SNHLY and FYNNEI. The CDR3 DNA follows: TGTGCCAGCTCCCAATTGAAGGATTCACCCCTCCACTTT. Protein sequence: CASSQLKDSPLHF.

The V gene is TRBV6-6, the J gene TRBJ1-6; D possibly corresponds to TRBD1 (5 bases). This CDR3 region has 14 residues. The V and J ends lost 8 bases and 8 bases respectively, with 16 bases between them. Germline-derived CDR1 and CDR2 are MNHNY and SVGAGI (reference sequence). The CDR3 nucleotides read TGTGCCAGCTCGACCGGGACGACGGATTCACCCCTCCACTTT. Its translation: CASSTGTTDSPLHF.